This TCR beta chain came from a study of blood T cell repertoires in COVID-19. Study-level information: COVID-19 samples from acute and convalescent phases originated in the United States, Italy and Spain. PBMCs, B-cell-depleted T cells, or T cells provided the cDNA or gDNA that made up the material.

The germline CDR1 and CDR2 sequences are SGHTA and FQGNSA. This CDR3 has 14 amino acids. TCRdb's copy holds only in-frame clones and misses some; the assay was immunoSEQ multiplex PCR. The sample records about 150,000 clones, 80% being singletons. Turning to this clone: At one boundary the junction diverges from the germline segment, which might be a read error.

The sequence came from a man aged 60-69 years with acute or convalescent COVID-19. Sequenced sample: peripheral blood. The chain combines TRBV7-2 with TRBJ1-2; 8 positions match TRBD1. The CDR3 DNA sequence: TGTGCCAGCAGCGGGGGACAGGCGCGCGACGGCTCCACCTTC. Encoded protein: CASSGGQARDGSTF.